This T cell receptor beta chain was retrieved from a study of T cells after yellow fever vaccination. In the study overall: The fractions with low cell numbers were processed using SMART-Seq v4 Ultra Low Input.

This clonotype turned up a few times. Its antigen is as yet unknown. Points from the study as a whole: Subsequent booster samples again held most clones from primary vaccination (96% CD4, just under 90% CD8). When the response was secondary, it was weaker but reached its peak faster, day 5 versus 15.

Per germline, CDR1 LNHNV and CDR2 YYDKDF (reference sequence). V dropped 3 bases and J dropped 4 bases, with 18 bases sitting between them. CDR3 length: 16 amino acids. TCRdb re-analysed the 5' RACE reads in MiXCR, keeping a single row per CDR3 protein. The data hold a few hundred thousand distinct CDR3 sequences, with around 5.2% observed a single time. The gene calls are TRBV15 and TRBJ1-2; D might be TRBD1 (5 bases). This specimen consisted of CD4+ T cells sorted from PBMCs, obtained on the day of the yellow fever booster vaccination. The source is a man between 18 and 29 years old who received the YFV17D yellow fever vaccine. The CDR3 reads CATSSYPSGQIYGYTF. In DNA form, the CDR3 reads TGTGCCACCAGCAGCTACCCAAGTGGACAAATCTATGGCTACACCTTC. Filled out from reference TRBV15 and TRBJ1-2, the complete variable domain reads DAMVIQNPRYQVTQFGKPVTLSCSQTLNHNVMYWYQQKSSQAPKLLFHYYDKDFNNEADTPDNFQSRRPNTSFCFLDIRSPGLGDTAMYLCATSSYPSGQIYGYTFGSGTRLTVV.